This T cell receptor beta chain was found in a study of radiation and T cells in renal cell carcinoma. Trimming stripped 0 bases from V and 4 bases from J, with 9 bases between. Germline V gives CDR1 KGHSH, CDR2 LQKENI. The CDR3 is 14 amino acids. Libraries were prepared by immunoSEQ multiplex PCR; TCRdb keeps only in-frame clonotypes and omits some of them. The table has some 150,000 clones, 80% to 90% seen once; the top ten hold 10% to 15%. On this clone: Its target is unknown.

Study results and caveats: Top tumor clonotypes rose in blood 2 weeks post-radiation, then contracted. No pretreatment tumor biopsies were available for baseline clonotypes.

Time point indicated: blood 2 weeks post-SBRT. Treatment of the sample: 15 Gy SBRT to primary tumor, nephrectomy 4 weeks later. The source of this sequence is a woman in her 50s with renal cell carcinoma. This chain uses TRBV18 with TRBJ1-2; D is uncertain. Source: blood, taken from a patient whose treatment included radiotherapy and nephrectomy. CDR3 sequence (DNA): TGTGCCAGCTCACCACCAGAAGTGGGCTATGGCTACACCTTC. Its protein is CASSPPEVGYGYTF.